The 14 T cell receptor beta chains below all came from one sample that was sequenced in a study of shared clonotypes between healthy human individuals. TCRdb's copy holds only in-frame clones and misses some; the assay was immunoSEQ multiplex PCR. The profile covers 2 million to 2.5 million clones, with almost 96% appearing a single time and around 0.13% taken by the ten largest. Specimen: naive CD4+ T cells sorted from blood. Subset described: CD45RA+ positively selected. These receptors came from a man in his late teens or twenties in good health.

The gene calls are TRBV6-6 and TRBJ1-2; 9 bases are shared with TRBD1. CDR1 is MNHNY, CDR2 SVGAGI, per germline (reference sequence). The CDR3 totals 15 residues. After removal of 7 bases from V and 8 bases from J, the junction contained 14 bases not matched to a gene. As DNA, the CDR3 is TGTGCCAGCACCTCTTCCCGACAGGGGGACCGGGGCTACACCTTC. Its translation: CASTSSRQGDRGYTF.

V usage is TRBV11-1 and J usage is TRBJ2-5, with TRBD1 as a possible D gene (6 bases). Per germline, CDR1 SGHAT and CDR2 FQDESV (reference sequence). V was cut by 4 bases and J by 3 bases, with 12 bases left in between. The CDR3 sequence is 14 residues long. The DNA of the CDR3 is TGTGCCAGCAGCTATTTAAACAGGGAAGAGACCCAGTACTTC. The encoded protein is CASSYLNREETQYF.

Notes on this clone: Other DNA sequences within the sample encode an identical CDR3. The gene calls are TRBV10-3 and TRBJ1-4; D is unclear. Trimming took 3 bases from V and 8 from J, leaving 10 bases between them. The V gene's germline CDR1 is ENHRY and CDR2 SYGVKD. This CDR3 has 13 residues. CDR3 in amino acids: CAISEGRREKLFF. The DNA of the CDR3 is TGTGCCATCAGTGAAGGGCGACGGGAAAAACTGTTTTTT.

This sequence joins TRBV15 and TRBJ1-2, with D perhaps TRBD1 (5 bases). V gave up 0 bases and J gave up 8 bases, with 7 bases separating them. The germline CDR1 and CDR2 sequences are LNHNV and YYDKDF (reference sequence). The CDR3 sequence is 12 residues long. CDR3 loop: CATSRDGGGYTF. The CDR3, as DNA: TGTGCCACCAGCAGAGATGGGGGAGGCTACACCTTC.

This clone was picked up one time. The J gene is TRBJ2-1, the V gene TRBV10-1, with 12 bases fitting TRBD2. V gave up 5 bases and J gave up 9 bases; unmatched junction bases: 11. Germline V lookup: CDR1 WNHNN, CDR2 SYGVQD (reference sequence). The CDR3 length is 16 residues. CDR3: CASSSPASGGAGEQFF. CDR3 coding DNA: TGCGCCAGCAGTAGCCCCGCTAGCGGGGGGGCTGGTGAGCAGTTCTTC.

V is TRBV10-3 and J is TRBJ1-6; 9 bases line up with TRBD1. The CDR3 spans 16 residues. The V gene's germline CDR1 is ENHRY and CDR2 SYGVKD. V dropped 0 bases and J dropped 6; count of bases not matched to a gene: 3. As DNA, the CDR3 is TGTGCCATCAGTGAGTCGACGGGACAGGGTAATTCACCCCTCCACTTT. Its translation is CAISESTGQGNSPLHF.

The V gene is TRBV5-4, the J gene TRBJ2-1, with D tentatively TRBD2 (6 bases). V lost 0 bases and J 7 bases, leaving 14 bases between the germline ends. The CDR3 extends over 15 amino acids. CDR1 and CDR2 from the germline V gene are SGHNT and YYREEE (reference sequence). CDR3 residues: CASSLARDSTNEQFF. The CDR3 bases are TGTGCCAGCAGCTTGGCCCGGGACTCGACTAATGAGCAGTTCTTC. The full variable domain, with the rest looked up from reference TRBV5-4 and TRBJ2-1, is ETGVTQSPTHLIKTRGQQVTLRCSSQSGHNTVSWYQQALGQGPQFIFQYYREEENGRGNFPPRFSGLQFPNYSSELNVNALELDDSALYLCASSLARDSTNEQFFGPGTRLTVL.

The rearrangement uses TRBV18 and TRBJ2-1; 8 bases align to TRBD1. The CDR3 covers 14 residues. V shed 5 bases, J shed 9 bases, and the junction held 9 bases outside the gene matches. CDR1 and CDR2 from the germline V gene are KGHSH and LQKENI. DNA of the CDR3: TGTGCCAGCTCATCGGGACAGGTTCTCGGTGAGCAGTTCTTC. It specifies CASSSGQVLGEQFF.

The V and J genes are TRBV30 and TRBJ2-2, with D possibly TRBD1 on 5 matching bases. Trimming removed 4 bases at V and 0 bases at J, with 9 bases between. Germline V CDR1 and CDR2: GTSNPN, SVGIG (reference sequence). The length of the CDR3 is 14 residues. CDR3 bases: TGTGCCTGGATGGCAGGGTCGAACACCGGGGAGCTGTTTTTT. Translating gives CAWMAGSNTGELFF.

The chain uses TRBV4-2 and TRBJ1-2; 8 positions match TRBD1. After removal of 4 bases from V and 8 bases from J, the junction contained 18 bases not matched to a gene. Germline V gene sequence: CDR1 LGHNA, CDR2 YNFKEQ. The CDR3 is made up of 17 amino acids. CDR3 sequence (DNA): TGTGCCAGCAGCCGGGATACTGGACAGGGAGGTTTAACGGGCTACACCTTC. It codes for CASSRDTGQGGLTGYTF.

The CDR3, as DNA: TGTGCCTGGAGTGTTTGGAAAGGGTCTAACTATGGCTACACCTTC. Protein product: CAWSVWKGSNYGYTF. This rearrangement joins TRBV30 to TRBJ1-2; D gene ambiguous. The germline V and J ends were trimmed by 0 bases and 0 bases, with 11 bases remaining between them. The CDR3 spans 15 residues. The V gene's germline CDR1 is GTSNPN and CDR2 SVGIG (reference sequence).

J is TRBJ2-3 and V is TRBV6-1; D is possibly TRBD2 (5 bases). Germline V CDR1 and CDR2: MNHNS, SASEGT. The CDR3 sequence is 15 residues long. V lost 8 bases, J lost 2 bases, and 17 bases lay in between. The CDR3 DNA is TGTGCCAGCCGGCTCCTAGCATCCCCCACAGATACGCAGTATTTT. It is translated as CASRLLASPTDTQYF.

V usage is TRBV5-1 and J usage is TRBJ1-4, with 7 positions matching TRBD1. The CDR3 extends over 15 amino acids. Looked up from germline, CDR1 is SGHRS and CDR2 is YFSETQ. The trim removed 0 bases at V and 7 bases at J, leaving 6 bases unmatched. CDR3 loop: CASSLEAGGSEKLFF. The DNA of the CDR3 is TGCGCCAGCAGCTTGGAGGCAGGGGGGAGTGAAAAACTGTTTTTT.

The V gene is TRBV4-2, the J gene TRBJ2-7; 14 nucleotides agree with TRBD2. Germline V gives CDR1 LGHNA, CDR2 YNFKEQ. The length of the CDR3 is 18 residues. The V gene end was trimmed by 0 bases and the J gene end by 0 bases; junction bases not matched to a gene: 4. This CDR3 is CASSQDGLAGGSSYEQYF. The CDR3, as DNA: TGTGCCAGCAGCCAAGATGGACTAGCGGGGGGTAGCTCCTACGAGCAGTACTTC.